This T cell receptor (beta chain) was identified during a study of cytomegalovirus exposure and HLA in healthy donors. PCR primers comprised 60 Vbeta and 13 Jbeta primers. Method: immunoSEQ multiplex PCR; TCRdb's copy keeps in-frame clones and lacks some. The sample lists 150,000 to 200,000 clones, around 78% seen once, with 2% to 2.5% in the top ten. Remarks on this clone: No antigen is known for it.

Study-level results: There were some public TCRs occurring in many donors, but most TCR sequences were rare. Several of the most significant clusters appeared linked to common viral pathogens, based on a later analysis. In vitro confirmation showed three CMV-associated chains to be CMV antigen specific.

This sequence was found in a woman under 40 in good health and CMV-seropositive. The sample was PBMCs.

The CDR3 here is CASTPDTVNEKLFF. CDR3 in DNA: TGTGCCAGCACCCCCGACACCGTTAATGAAAAACTGTTTTTT. The chain links TRBV2 to TRBJ1-4; D gene uncertain. Per the germline V gene, CDR1 is SNHLY and CDR2 is FYNNEI. The CDR3 runs to 14 residues. Trimming left V 7 bases short and J 4 bases short, with 13 bases between. The variable domain in full, with the rest retrieved from reference TRBV2 and TRBJ1-4, is EPEVTQTPSHQVTQMGQEVILRCVPISNHLYFYWYRQILGQKVEFLVSFYNNEISEKSEIFDDQFSVERPDGSNFTLKIRSTKLEDSAMYFCASTPDTVNEKLFFGSGTQLSVL.